This T cell receptor (beta chain) was sequenced during a study of T cells after yellow fever vaccination. Study information: Fractions of limited cellularity were prepared by means of SMART-Seq v4 Ultra Low Input. Regarding the study as a whole: Weaker in magnitude, the secondary response showed a faster peak on day 5 versus 15. Subsequent to the booster, the majority of primary-vaccination clones reappeared (under 98% CD4, 88% CD8).

This clonotype was observed a handful of times. What it recognizes is unknown. The CDR3 totals 17 residues. The V gene end was trimmed by 0 bases and the J gene end by 7 bases; junction bases not matched to a gene: 14. Germline values: CDR1 SGHRS, CDR2 YFSETQ. In making TCR cDNA, 5'RACE template switching added a universal primer site and UMIs to it. Each CDR3 protein is one row after TCRdb ran MiXCR on the 5' RACE reads. The sample records 400,000 or so distinct CDR3 sequences, more than 9% being singletons. Sequencing was performed on PBMCs, taken on the day of the first yellow fever vaccination. This TCR came from a man aged 18-30 years who received the YFV17D yellow fever vaccine. V is TRBV5-1 and J is TRBJ1-1; 8 bases are a match to TRBD1. The CDR3 sequence: CASSLGPRQGLKGEAFF. The CDR3 region has the DNA TGCGCCAGCAGCTTGGGTCCGCGACAGGGGTTGAAGGGTGAAGCTTTCTTT.